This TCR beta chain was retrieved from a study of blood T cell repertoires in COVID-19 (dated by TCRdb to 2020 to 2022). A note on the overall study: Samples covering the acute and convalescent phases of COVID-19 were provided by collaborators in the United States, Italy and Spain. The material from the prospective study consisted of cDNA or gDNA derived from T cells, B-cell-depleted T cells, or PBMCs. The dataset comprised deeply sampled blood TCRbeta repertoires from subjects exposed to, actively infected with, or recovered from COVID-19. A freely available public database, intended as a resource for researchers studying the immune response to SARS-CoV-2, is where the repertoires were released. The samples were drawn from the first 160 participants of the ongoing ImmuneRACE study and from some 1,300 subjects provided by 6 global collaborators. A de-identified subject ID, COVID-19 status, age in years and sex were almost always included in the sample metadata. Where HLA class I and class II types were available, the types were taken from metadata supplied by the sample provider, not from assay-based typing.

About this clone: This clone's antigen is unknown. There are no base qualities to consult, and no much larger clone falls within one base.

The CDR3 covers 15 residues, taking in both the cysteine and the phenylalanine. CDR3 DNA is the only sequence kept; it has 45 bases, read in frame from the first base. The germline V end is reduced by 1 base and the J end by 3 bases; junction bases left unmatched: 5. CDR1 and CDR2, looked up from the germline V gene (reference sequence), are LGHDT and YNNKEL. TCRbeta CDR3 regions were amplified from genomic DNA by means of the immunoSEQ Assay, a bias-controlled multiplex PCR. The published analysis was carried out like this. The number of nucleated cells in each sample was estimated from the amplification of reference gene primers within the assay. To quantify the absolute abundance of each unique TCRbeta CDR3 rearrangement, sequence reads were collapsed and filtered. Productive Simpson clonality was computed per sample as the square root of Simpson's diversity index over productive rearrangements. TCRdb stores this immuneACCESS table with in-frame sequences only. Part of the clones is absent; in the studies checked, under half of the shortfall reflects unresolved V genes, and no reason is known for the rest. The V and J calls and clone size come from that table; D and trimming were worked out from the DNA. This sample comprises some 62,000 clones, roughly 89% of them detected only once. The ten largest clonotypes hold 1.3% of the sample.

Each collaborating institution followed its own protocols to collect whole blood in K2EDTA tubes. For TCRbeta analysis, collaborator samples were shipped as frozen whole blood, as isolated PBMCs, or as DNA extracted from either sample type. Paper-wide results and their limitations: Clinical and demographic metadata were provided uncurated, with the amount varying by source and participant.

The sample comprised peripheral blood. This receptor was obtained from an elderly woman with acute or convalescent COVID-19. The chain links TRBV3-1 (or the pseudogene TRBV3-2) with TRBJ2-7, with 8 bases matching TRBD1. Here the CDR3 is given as CASSQVGTGYYEQYF. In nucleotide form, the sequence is TGTGCCAGCAGCCAAGTGGGGACAGGTTACTACGAGCAGTACTTC.